The sequence of this T cell receptor beta chain was determined in a study of OX40 agonist ivuxolimab in advanced cancers. Using immunoSEQ multiplex PCR, the repertoire was profiled, and TCRdb retains in-frame clones only, with some absent. The sample has about 58,000 clones, over 70% seen once; the top ten hold over 3%. Trimming removed 7 bases at V and 7 bases at J, with 16 bases between. Per germline, CDR1 LNHDA and CDR2 SQIVND (reference sequence). The CDR3 is 13 residues long. This material consisted of CD4+ or CD8+ T cells sorted from blood, taken in a trial of the OX40 agonist ivuxolimab. The chain joins TRBV19 to TRBJ1-2, with D possibly TRBD1 on 6 matching bases. The origin of this receptor is an adult with an advanced solid tumor such as melanoma, head and neck, liver or kidney cancer. The chain's CDR3 is CASIPEGVFGYTF. CDR3 sequence (DNA): TGTGCCAGTATCCCCGAGGGGGTTTTTGGCTACACCTTC.